This TCR beta chain emerged from a study of shared T cell receptors in the human thymus. The CDR3 runs to 20 residues. CDR1 is SGHNT and CDR2 is YYREEE in the germline V gene (reference sequence). Trimming cost V 3 bases and J 1 base; bases outside gene matches: 16. Assay: immunoSEQ multiplex PCR; the TCRdb copy retains only in-frame clones and omits some. Among roughly 500,000 clones listed, around 82% were seen once. The sample was also linked to a second study, of human thymus T cells. This second study notes: It was healthy Finnish infants having corrective surgery for congenital heart defects who were the donors. Apparent skewing of V and J gene usage characterized both thymic and blood repertoires.

This TCR came from a boy under two years old with a congenital heart defect. The sequencing sample was made of thymocytes. The V gene is TRBV5-4, the J gene TRBJ2-6, with TRBD1 identical over 7 bases. This chain's CDR3 is CASSSYRGRVSLSGANVLTF. DNA of the CDR3: TGTGCCAGCAGCTCTTACAGGGGCCGTGTGAGTTTGTCTGGGGCCAACGTCCTGACTTTC.